Many counts were recorded for the clone carrying this T cell receptor beta chain. The data are from a study of T cells of healthy individuals. The CDR3 spans 13 residues. The V end was cut by 7 bases, the J end by 1 base, with 10 bases between. CDR1 is MNHEY and CDR2 is SVGEGT in the germline V gene. TCRdb re-called the 5' RACE reads through MiXCR, storing one row per CDR3 protein. The sample has 95,000 to 100,000 distinct CDR3 sequences, roughly a sixth seen once. The V gene is TRBV6-2 or TRBV6-3, the J gene TRBJ1-1, with D perhaps TRBD1 (5 bases). The source of this sequence is a human donor in good health. In DNA, the CDR3 is TGTGCCAGCACCCAAGGGGCGAACACTGAAGCTTTCTTT. It encodes CASTQGANTEAFF.